The source of this T cell receptor beta chain is a study of graft-versus-host responses after intestinal transplantation. Deletions cut 0 bases from V and 2 bases from J, with 5 bases between. This CDR3 comprises 14 residues. Germline V CDR1 and CDR2: SGHRS, YFSETQ. A remark on this clone: Its antigen is not identified.

Only in-frame clones appear in the TCRdb table, and some are missing; sequencing was by immunoSEQ multiplex PCR. In the table there are 8,000 to 10,000 clones, around 94% of which are singletons. Whole-study findings and limits: Early declines in HvG clones that occurred post-transplant were associated with peak circulating GvH clone levels.

The source material was PBMCs, sampled 8 days after intestinal transplant. This clonotype was obtained from a human patient who received an intestinal transplant, so some T cells may come from the graft donor. The chain couples TRBV5-1 to TRBJ2-2, with D hard to call. In DNA, the CDR3 is TGCGCCAGCAGCTTGGGGACCAACACCGGGGAGCTGTTTTTT. Protein: CASSLGTNTGELFF.